These 27 T cell receptor beta chains were sequenced from one sample in a study of blood T cell repertoires in COVID-19. Method: immunoSEQ multiplex PCR; TCRdb's copy keeps in-frame clones and lacks some. Of approximately 99,000 clones in the sample, 88% are singletons; the top ten hold about 2.2%. Sample: peripheral blood. The source of these receptors is a human donor in a cohort sampled during active COVID-19.

This clone was counted a single time. The chain has TRBV28 and TRBJ2-7; the D gene is possibly TRBD1 (7 bases). The CDR3 covers 14 residues. V lost 8 bases and J lost 1, with 15 bases in between. Germline CDR1 reads MDHEN; CDR2 reads SYDVKM. Here the CDR3 DNA reads TGTGCCAGCGACGGAGGGACAGTGTCCTACGAGCAGTACTTC. As protein: CASDGGTVSYEQYF.

As to this clone: One junction end does not reproduce the germline sequence, and a read error may be involved. The V gene is TRBV7-7, the J gene TRBJ2-7; tentative D call: TRBD2 (6 bases). The CDR3 runs 15 residues. CDR1 is SSHAT, CDR2 FNYEAQ, per germline (reference sequence). The CDR3 coding sequence is TGTGCTAGCAGCTTAGGCCGGGACTCCGCCTACGAGCAGTACTTC. Amino acids: CASSLGRDSAYEQYF.

V usage is TRBV5-1 and J usage is TRBJ2-6; D not certain. CDR1 is SGHRS and CDR2 is YFSETQ in the germline V gene. V lost 5 bases and J 0 bases, leaving 9 bases between the germline ends. The CDR3 has 15 amino acids. CDR3 DNA: TGCGCCAGCAGTGATACAGCCTCTGGGGCCAACGTCCTGACTTTC. This translates into CASSDTASGANVLTF.

This chain connects TRBV15 to TRBJ2-3; D possibly corresponds to TRBD2 (5 bases). The V end lost 3 bases, the J end lost 0 bases, and 10 bases lay between the germline ends. Germline assignment: CDR1 LNHNV and CDR2 YYDKDF (reference sequence). This CDR3 spans 15 amino acids. This CDR3 is CATSSRRPSTDTQYF. DNA of the CDR3: TGTGCCACCAGCAGTAGGAGGCCCAGCACAGATACGCAGTATTTT.

The chain couples TRBV11-2 to TRBJ1-2; no definite D call. CDR1 is SGHAT, CDR2 FQNNGV, per germline. V lost 5 bases and J 0 bases, leaving 16 bases between the germline ends. The CDR3 is made up of 16 amino acids. DNA of the CDR3: TGTGCCAGCAGCCCCGCCGGGAGCCGTTCTAACTATGGCTACACCTTC. Translated: CASSPAGSRSNYGYTF.

V and J are TRBV19 and TRBJ2-3, with 9 bases that match TRBD1. The CDR3 is 16 residues long. V dropped 3 bases and J dropped 2; count of bases not matched to a gene: 6. Germline CDR1 is LNHDA and CDR2 is SQIVND (reference sequence). The CDR3 nucleotides read TGTGCCAGTAGTATGGACAGGGGCGACCTCACAGATACGCAGTATTTT. It translates to CASSMDRGDLTDTQYF.

The J gene is TRBJ2-4, the V gene TRBV19; 11 bases are a match to TRBD2. Germline values: CDR1 LNHDA, CDR2 SQIVND (reference sequence). There are 15 residues in the CDR3. With 6 bases clipped from V and 4 bases from J, the junction kept 5 bases outside the gene matches. The CDR3: CASSLAGGPKNIQYF. In DNA form, the CDR3 reads TGTGCCAGTAGCTTAGCGGGGGGGCCAAAAAACATTCAGTACTTC.

The chain has TRBV6-1 and TRBJ2-7; TRBD1 matches 8 bases. The V segment lost 2 bases and the J segment 2 bases; nucleotides outside the gene matches: 5. Germline lookup yields CDR1 MNHNS and CDR2 SASEGT. This CDR3 spans 15 amino acids. CDR3 in DNA: TGTGCCAGCAGTGAATGGACAGGGCCGACCTACGAGCAGTACTTC. It yields the protein CASSEWTGPTYEQYF.

This chain uses TRBV4-2 with TRBJ1-2; unclear D gene. Germline V CDR1 and CDR2: LGHNA, YNFKEQ. The length of the CDR3 is 17 residues. The ends were cut back, 0 bases at V and 0 bases at J, with 14 bases in the middle. CDR3 coding DNA: TGTGCCAGCAGCCAAGATGGGTTGACTCTAGCTAACTATGGCTACACCTTC. Protein product: CASSQDGLTLANYGYTF.

This clone was counted a few times. The rearrangement uses TRBV19 and TRBJ1-5, with D unresolved. The germline gives CDR1 LNHDA, CDR2 SQIVND (reference sequence). CDR3 length equals 14 residues. The germline V and J ends were trimmed by 1 base and 7 bases, with 11 bases remaining between them. The CDR3 sequence: CASSIVQPEQPQHF. The CDR3 bases are TGTGCCAGTAGTATAGTACAGCCTGAGCAGCCCCAGCATTTT.

V and J are TRBV15 and TRBJ1-4; 10 positions agree with TRBD1. The ends lost 5 bases at V and 8 bases at J; junction bases unmatched: 5. Germline CDR1 reads LNHNV; CDR2 reads YYDKDF (reference sequence). The CDR3 is 14 residues long. The CDR3 region is CATSPGQGGEKLFF. The CDR3 nucleotides are TGTGCCACCAGCCCCGGACAGGGGGGAGAAAAACTGTTTTTT.

This chain links TRBV10-3 with TRBJ1-1; possibly TRBD1 for D (6 bases). Deletions cut 0 bases from V and 3 bases from J, with 20 bases between. The germline V gene encodes CDR1 ENHRY and CDR2 SYGVKD. The CDR3 has 18 amino acids. This CDR3 is CAISESGDWGRPDTEAFF. The CDR3, as DNA: TGTGCCATCAGTGAGTCAGGGGATTGGGGGCGCCCCGACACTGAAGCTTTCTTT.

The chain links TRBV2 to TRBJ1-2; 7 bases line up with TRBD1. In germline, CDR1 is SNHLY, CDR2 FYNNEI. The CDR3 loop spans 16 amino acids. V lost 3 bases and J lost 1; bases outside the gene matches: 8. The CDR3 sequence is CASSEGGRGVNYGYTF. The CDR3 nucleotides read TGTGCCAGCAGTGAGGGGGGCAGGGGGGTTAACTATGGCTACACCTTC.

The chain couples TRBV6-5 to TRBJ2-1; TRBD2 aligns across 11 bases. This CDR3 has 14 amino acids. Losses at the gene ends were 7 bases for V and 5 bases for J; bases not matched to a gene: 4. The germline gives CDR1 MNHEY, CDR2 SVGAGI. The CDR3 protein is CASKTSGNHNEQFF. The CDR3 region has the DNA TGTGCCAGCAAGACTAGCGGGAACCACAATGAGCAGTTCTTC.

V usage is TRBV27 and J usage is TRBJ1-1; no firm D call. With 4 bases removed from V and 0 bases from J, the gap between germline ends came to 15 bases. Germline CDR1 reads MNHEY; CDR2 reads SMNVEV (reference sequence). The CDR3 has 16 residues. Here the CDR3 DNA reads TGTGCCAGCAGTTCCACCCGGGTCGCATTGAACACTGAAGCTTTCTTT. Residues: CASSSTRVALNTEAFF.

This clone turned up a few times. Other DNA variants within this sample encode the same CDR3. J is TRBJ1-1 and V is TRBV6-1; D not certain. The CDR3 is 14 amino acids. The germline V gene has CDR1 MNHNS and CDR2 SASEGT. The V and J ends lost 3 bases and 4 bases respectively, with 12 bases between them. The CDR3 loop reads CASSEEGAGTEAFF. CDR3 nucleotide sequence: TGTGCCAGCAGTGAGGAGGGAGCGGGCACTGAAGCTTTCTTT.

The chain links TRBV6-1 to TRBJ1-2; D gene ambiguous. The CDR3 runs to 13 residues. Trimming pared 2 bases from V and 2 bases from J, leaving 6 bases between. The V gene's germline CDR1 is MNHNS and CDR2 SASEGT. The CDR3 is CASSETVNYGYTF. For the CDR3, the DNA is TGTGCCAGCAGTGAAACGGTGAACTATGGCTACACCTTC.

This chain joins TRBV5-8 and TRBJ2-6, with a possible D match to TRBD2 (5 bases). Trimming removed 4 bases at V and 1 base at J, with 6 bases between. This CDR3 has 14 residues. Germline CDR1 SGHTS, CDR2 YDEGEE. The CDR3 nucleotides read TGTGCCAGCAGCCGAGGGTCTGGGGCCAACGTCCTGACTTTC. Encoded protein: CASSRGSGANVLTF.

This sequence joins TRBV6-6 and TRBJ2-7; 8 bases align to TRBD2. The CDR3 runs 14 residues. The V segment lost 2 bases and the J segment 5 bases; nucleotides outside the gene matches: 5. Germline-derived CDR1 and CDR2 are MNHNY and SVGAGI (reference sequence). The CDR3 DNA follows: TGTGCCAGCAGTTACAGCGGGGGCATGAACGAGCAGTACTTC. Amino acids: CASSYSGGMNEQYF.

The chain combines TRBV6-6 with TRBJ1-2; TRBD1 matches 8 bases. CDR1 MNHNY and CDR2 SVGAGI come from the germline V gene (reference sequence). This CDR3 is built from 14 residues. V trimming: 5 bases; J trimming: 2 bases; junction bases outside the gene matches: 4. This CDR3 is CASSPWTGNYGYTF. CDR3 DNA: TGTGCCAGCAGTCCGTGGACAGGGAACTATGGCTACACCTTC.

The V call is TRBV6-5, the J call TRBJ1-1, with TRBD1 as a possible D gene (6 bases). This CDR3 spans 15 amino acids. Germline assignment: CDR1 MNHEY and CDR2 SVGAGI. Trimming took off 2 bases at V and 4 bases at J, with 14 bases between the two ends. In DNA, the CDR3 is TGTGCCAGCAGTTACACTACAGGGTCGGGCACTGAAGCTTTCTTT. Translating gives CASSYTTGSGTEAFF.

The chain carries TRBV19 and TRBJ1-6; possible D gene TRBD1, 6 bases. Germline V CDR1 and CDR2: LNHDA, SQIVND (reference sequence). The CDR3 is 16 amino acids. The V end lost 5 bases, the J end lost 4 bases, and 15 bases lay between the germline ends. In DNA, the CDR3 is TGTGCCAGTAGTTCCGCGGGGGCGCGATATAATTCACCCCTCCACTTT. It yields the protein CASSSAGARYNSPLHF.

V gene TRBV29-1 combines with J gene TRBJ2-1; unclear D gene. CDR3 length equals 11 residues. V lost 4 bases and J lost 6, with 7 bases in between. Germline lookup yields CDR1 SQVTM and CDR2 ANQGSEA. CDR3 loop: CSVAPRNEQFF. The CDR3 DNA sequence: TGCAGCGTTGCCCCCCGCAATGAGCAGTTCTTC.

V usage is TRBV27 and J usage is TRBJ1-2; D is unclear. Germline CDR1 MNHEY, CDR2 SMNVEV (reference sequence). Trimming stripped 3 bases from V and 4 bases from J, with 9 bases between. The CDR3 spans 13 residues. CDR3 DNA: TGTGCCAGCAGTTTGGGCCTACTCTATGGCTACACCTTC. Translation: CASSLGLLYGYTF.

This chain joins TRBV7-6 and TRBJ2-3; D is perhaps TRBD1 (6 bases). Germline assignment: CDR1 SGHVS and CDR2 FNYEAQ. This CDR3 has 14 amino acids. The ends were cut back, 4 bases at V and 3 bases at J, with 11 bases in the middle. The CDR3 DNA follows: TGTGCCAGCAGCTCCGGACAGCCGACAGATACGCAGTATTTT. It codes for CASSSGQPTDTQYF.

The V gene is TRBV6-6, the J gene TRBJ2-1; perhaps TRBD2 as D (5 bases). CDR1 is MNHNY, CDR2 SVGAGI, per germline (reference sequence). The length of the CDR3 is 17 residues. V dropped 5 bases and J dropped 7 bases, with 24 bases sitting between them. CDR3 sequence: CASSRSRRVGIGNEQFF. The CDR3 bases are TGTGCCAGCAGTCGATCCCGGCGGGTCGGGATTGGGAATGAGCAGTTCTTC.

The rearrangement uses TRBV28 and TRBJ1-4; the D gene is possibly TRBD1 (6 bases). The CDR3 consists of 16 residues. Deletions cut 5 bases from V and 8 bases from J, with 21 bases between. Germline CDR1 reads MDHEN; CDR2 reads SYDVKM. The CDR3 DNA follows: TGTGCCAGCAGTCCACCCCGGGGCAGGGGCGAGGAAAAACTGTTTTTT. Protein: CASSPPRGRGEEKLFF.